What follows describes a single T cell receptor (beta chain). Germline V gene sequence: CDR1 SGHRS, CDR2 YFSETQ. The CDR3 is made up of 14 amino acids. V lost 4 bases to trimming and J lost 4 bases, with 15 bases between them. The data stem from a study of OX40 agonist ivuxolimab in advanced cancers. Measured with immunoSEQ multiplex PCR; TCRdb has only the in-frame clones, and not every one. In the table there are some 99,000 clones, around 90% of which are singletons. Sequenced material: CD4+ or CD8+ T cells sorted from blood, taken in a trial of the OX40 agonist ivuxolimab. This TCR derives from an adult with an advanced solid tumor such as melanoma, head and neck, liver or kidney cancer. The gene calls are TRBV5-1 and TRBJ2-7; the D call may be TRBD1 or TRBD2 (6 bases each). In nucleotides, the CDR3 is TGCGCCAGCAGCCTAGTTTTAGGGGGGTACGAGCAGTACTTC. This translates into CASSLVLGGYEQYF.